A single sample is the source of the 10 T cell receptor beta chains below, sequenced in a study of blood T cells in healthy people across ages. A sample-barcoded 5' primer and a J-beta primer mix were used in a second PCR of roughly 6 to 11 cycles. TCRdb analysed the 5' RACE reads with MiXCR anew, one entry per CDR3 protein. This table has about 800,000 distinct CDR3 sequences, 58% appearing once. Sequenced sample: blood. The source is a man between 25 and 39 years old in good health.

This clonotype came up a few times. The chain employs TRBV29-1 and TRBJ2-5; a weak D match, TRBD2 (6 bases). Between the trimmed V and J ends, which lost 5 bases and 5 bases, there was a span of 12 bases. Germline CDR1 reads SQVTM; CDR2 reads ANQGSEA. The CDR3 consists of 12 residues. This chain's CDR3 is CSVTAGIETQYF. CDR3 nucleotide sequence: TGCAGCGTTACGGCGGGAATCGAGACCCAGTACTTC.

Of note for this clonotype: A read error may account for a junction end that differs from germline. The CDR3 bases are TGTGCCAGCAAAAGAGCGGGAGAGGGGTGGAATGAGCGGTTCTTC. Translation gives CASKRAGEGWNERFF. The chain recombines TRBV6-2 or TRBV6-3 with TRBJ2-1; TRBD2 matches 8 bases. The length of the CDR3 is 15 residues. Germline assignment: CDR1 MNHEY and CDR2 SVGEGT.

The rearrangement joins TRBV9 to TRBJ1-6; D not certain. CDR1 and CDR2 from the germline V gene are SGDLS and YYNGEE. With 4 bases removed from V and 9 bases from J, the gap between germline ends came to 11 bases. The CDR3 is 13 residues long. Here the CDR3 DNA reads TGTGCCAGCAGCCCGTCGCGGGGTTCACCCCTCCACTTT. Translated, it gives CASSPSRGSPLHF.

V gene TRBV28 combines with J gene TRBJ1-2, with D uncertain. Germline V lookup: CDR1 MDHEN, CDR2 SYDVKM. The V end lost 9 bases, the J end lost 5 bases, and 22 bases lay between the germline ends. The CDR3 runs to 15 residues. The chain's CDR3 is CASQNGPGPLYGYTF. The CDR3, as DNA: TGTGCCAGTCAGAACGGACCCGGGCCTCTGTATGGCTACACCTTC.

The J gene is TRBJ2-7, the V gene TRBV15; possible D gene TRBD2, 6 bases. V dropped 3 bases and J dropped 0 bases, with 15 bases sitting between them. The CDR3 contains 16 residues. Germline V gene data show CDR1 as LNHNV and CDR2 as YYDKDF (reference sequence). The CDR3 reads CATSRDFGGSSYEQYF. The DNA of the CDR3 is TGTGCCACCAGCAGGGATTTTGGAGGGAGCTCCTACGAGCAGTACTTC.

The genes are TRBV30 and TRBJ2-7; TRBD1 aligns across 7 bases. Trimming took 1 base from V and 5 from J; bases not matched to a gene: 11. CDR1 GTSNPN and CDR2 SVGIG come from the germline V gene (reference sequence). The CDR3 is made up of 15 amino acids. The CDR3 DNA is TGTGCCTGGAGTGCCGGGACAGCTAATAGGGACGAGCAGTACTTC. Encoded protein: CAWSAGTANRDEQYF.

The gene calls are TRBV20-1 and TRBJ2-1; TRBD2 matches at 9 bases. The CDR3 consists of 13 residues. Germline V gene data show CDR1 as DFQATT and CDR2 as SNEGSKA (reference sequence). V trimming: 5 bases; J trimming: 8 bases; junction bases outside the gene matches: 7. Written as DNA, the CDR3 is TGCAGTGCTGTTACCGGGACTAGCTATGAGCAGTTCTTC. Protein sequence: CSAVTGTSYEQFF.

This chain connects TRBV7-2 to TRBJ2-7, with D perhaps being TRBD1 or TRBD2 (5 bases each). With the DNA end fitting TRBJ2-5 better, the J assignment may be wrong. Germline CDR1 reads SGHTA; CDR2 reads FQGNSA. This CDR3 contains 15 residues. CDR3: CASSLGGVGRETQYF. The CDR3 region has the DNA TGTGCCAGCAGCTTAGGAGGGGTAGGTCGAGAGACCCAGTACTTC.

This chain uses TRBV6-2 or TRBV6-3 with TRBJ1-5, with 9 bases that match TRBD1. The J segment lost 3 bases and the V segment lost 10 bases, leaving 4 bases of the junction unmatched. This CDR3 is built from 13 residues. Germline V gives CDR1 MNHEY, CDR2 SVGEGT. The CDR3 loop reads CATWTGVNQPQHF. Written as DNA, the CDR3 is TGTGCCACCTGGACAGGGGTCAATCAGCCCCAGCATTTT.

V usage is TRBV3-1 and J usage is TRBJ1-2; 7 bases align to TRBD1. V trimming: 4 bases; J trimming: 8 bases; junction bases outside the gene matches: 19. Per germline, CDR1 LGHDT and CDR2 YNNKEL (reference sequence). The CDR3 consists of 17 residues. DNA of the CDR3: TGTGCCAGCAGCCTTGCCAGGGGAAGACAGGGTGTGGAGGGCTACACCTTC. This sequence encodes CASSLARGRQGVEGYTF.